The present T cell receptor (beta chain) was sequenced within a study of long-term antiretroviral therapy in people with HIV. Whole-study results and caveats: It was observed that HIV repertoires exhibited narrower CDR3 length ranges than controls.

Per germline, CDR1 SGHDT and CDR2 YYEEEE. Trimming took 3 bases from V and 1 from J, leaving 8 bases between them. The CDR3 extends over 13 amino acids. The run of the v3.0 immunoSEQ assay was at survey level. Libraries were prepared by immunoSEQ multiplex PCR; TCRdb keeps only in-frame clonotypes and omits some of them. The repertoire has fewer than 25,000 clones, about four fifths of them found once; the top ten carry 7.2%. Concerning this clone: Antigen: not known.

The receptor comes from a man aged 30 to 45 with HIV. The V call is TRBV5-6, the J call TRBJ2-7; D is perhaps TRBD2 (6 bases). This material consisted of unsorted PBMCs, taken 1.5 years after starting antiretroviral therapy. CDR3 amino acids: CASSWGLSYEQYF. The DNA of the CDR3 is TGTGCCAGCAGCTGGGGACTTTCCTACGAGCAGTACTTC.